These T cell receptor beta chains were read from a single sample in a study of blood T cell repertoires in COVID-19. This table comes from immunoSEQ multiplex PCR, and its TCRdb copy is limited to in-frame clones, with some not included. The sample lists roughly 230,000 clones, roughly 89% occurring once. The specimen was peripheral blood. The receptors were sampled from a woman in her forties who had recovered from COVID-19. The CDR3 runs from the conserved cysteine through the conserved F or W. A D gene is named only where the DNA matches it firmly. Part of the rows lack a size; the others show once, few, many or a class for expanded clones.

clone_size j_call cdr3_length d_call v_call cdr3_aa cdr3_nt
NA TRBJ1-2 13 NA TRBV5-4 CASSRRGGGGYTF TGTGCCAGCAGCCGGAGGGGGGGTGGCGGCTACACCTTC
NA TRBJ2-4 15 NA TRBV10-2 CASTSGRGAKNIQYF TGCGCCAGCACTTCCGGACGGGGAGCCAAAAACATTCAGTACTTC
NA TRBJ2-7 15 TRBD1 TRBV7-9 CASSSKPGQGREQYF TGTGCCAGCAGCTCGAAACCGGGACAGGGGAGAGAGCAGTACTTC
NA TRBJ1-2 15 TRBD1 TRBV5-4 CASRPRDRDLYGYTF TGTGCCAGCAGACCCCGGGACAGGGACCTCTATGGCTACACCTTC
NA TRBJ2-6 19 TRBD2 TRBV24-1 CATSDWQGGNTAGANVLTF TGTGCCACCAGTGATTGGCAGGGAGGGAACACGGCTGGGGCCAACGTCCTGACTTTC
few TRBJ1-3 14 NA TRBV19 CASADRRSGNTIYF TGTGCCAGTGCCGACAGGCGCTCTGGAAACACCATATATTTT
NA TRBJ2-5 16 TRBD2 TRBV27 CASSSLPGLADVTQYF TGTGCCAGCAGTTCGTTGCCGGGGCTAGCGGATGTGACCCAGTACTTC
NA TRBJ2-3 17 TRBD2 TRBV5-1 CASSLSGAGGPMDTQYF TGCGCCAGCAGCTTGTCAGGTGCGGGGGGGCCGATGGATACGCAGTATTTT
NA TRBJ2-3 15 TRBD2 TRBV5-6 CASSRLAGVSDTQYF TGTGCCAGCAGCCGACTAGCGGGGGTTTCGGATACGCAGTATTTT
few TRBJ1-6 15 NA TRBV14 CASSSRAGIFSPLHF TGTGCCAGCAGCTCTAGGGCAGGGATCTTTTCACCCCTCCACTTT
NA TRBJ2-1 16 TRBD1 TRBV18 CASSMIQGPPYNEQFF TGTGCCAGCTCAATGATACAGGGGCCACCATACAATGAGCAGTTCTTC
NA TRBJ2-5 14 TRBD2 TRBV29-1 CSVNGGSGGETQYF TGCAGCGTTAACGGGGGTAGCGGGGGAGAGACCCAGTACTTC
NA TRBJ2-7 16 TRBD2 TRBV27 CASSSLKAGVSYEQYF TGTGCCAGCAGTTCATTGAAAGCGGGGGTCTCCTACGAGCAGTACTTC
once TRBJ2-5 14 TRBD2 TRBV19 CASSISGVQETQYF TGTGCCAGTAGTATAAGCGGGGTACAAGAGACCCAGTACTTC
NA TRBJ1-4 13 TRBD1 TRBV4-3 CASSQGQGEKLFF TGCGCCAGCAGCCAAGGACAGGGCGAAAAACTGTTTTTT
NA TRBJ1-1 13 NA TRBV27 CASRLGGSTEAFF TGTGCCAGCAGACTAGGGGGTTCCACTGAAGCTTTCTTT
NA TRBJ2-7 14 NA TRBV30 CAWSVGGVSYEQYF TGTGCCTGGAGTGTAGGCGGGGTTTCTTACGAGCAGTACTTC
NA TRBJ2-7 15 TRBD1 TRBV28 CASSLEGTGNYEQYF TGTGCCAGCAGTTTAGAGGGGACAGGTAACTACGAGCAGTACTTC
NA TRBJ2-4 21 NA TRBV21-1 CASRNDWTGDIFLIAKNIQYF TGTGCCAGCAGAAACGATTGGACAGGGGACATCTTCCTAATAGCCAAAAACATTCAGTACTTC
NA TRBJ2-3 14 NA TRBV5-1 CASSAHYRTDTQYF TGCGCCAGCAGCGCGCACTATCGCACAGATACGCAGTATTTT
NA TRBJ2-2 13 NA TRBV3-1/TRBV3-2 CASSLRVTGELFF TGTGCCAGCAGCCTCAGGGTTACCGGGGAGCTGTTTTTT
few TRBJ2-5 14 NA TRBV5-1 CASSYGTLQETQYF TGCGCCAGCAGCTACGGGACTCTCCAAGAGACCCAGTACTTC
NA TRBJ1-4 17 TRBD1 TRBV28 CASNTGTGLRTNEKLFF TGTGCCAGCAACACCGGGACAGGGTTGAGGACTAATGAAAAACTGTTTTTT
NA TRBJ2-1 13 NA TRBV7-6 CASRGLTANEQFF TGTGCCAGCAGGGGGCTCACGGCGAATGAGCAGTTCTTC
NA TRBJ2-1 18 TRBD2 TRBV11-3 CASSLVTGLSISYNEQFF TGTGCCAGCAGCTTAGTGACGGGACTATCCATCTCCTACAATGAGCAGTTCTTC
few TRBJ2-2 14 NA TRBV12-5 CASGLSSGTGELFF TGTGCTAGTGGTTTGAGTAGCGGCACCGGGGAGCTGTTTTTT
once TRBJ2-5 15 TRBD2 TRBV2 CASSEGGGTKETQYF TGTGCCAGCAGTGAAGGCGGGGGGACGAAAGAGACCCAGTACTTC
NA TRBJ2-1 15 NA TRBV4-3 CASSLRATPDNEQFF TGCGCCAGCAGCCTCCGAGCGACCCCGGACAATGAGCAGTTCTTC